This T cell receptor (beta chain) was sequenced in a study of cytomegalovirus exposure and HLA in healthy donors. Study at large: Prior work identified around 100 million unique TCR beta sequences in around 170 million T cells. In terms of ancestry, the Caucasian-associated cluster contained about four fifths of the roughly 400 genotyped donors.

Study-wide points: Relative to equally common others, HLA-associated TCR beta chains showed greater clonal expansion in a later analysis. TCR beta sequences reportedly predicted most subjects' HLA-A and HLA-B alleles accurately.

This clone has a handful of counts. Its target is unknown. Both 60 Vbeta primers and 13 Jbeta primers went into the PCR. The method was immunoSEQ multiplex PCR; TCRdb's version includes in-frame clones alone and lacks a portion of them. The data hold 140,000 to 150,000 clones, with 75% to 90% observed a single time. This CDR3 has 14 residues. The germline V gene has CDR1 MRHNA and CDR2 SNTAGT. V was pared by 3 bases and J by 0 bases, with 9 bases between. The clonotype was recovered from a man in his forties in good health and CMV-seronegative. Sequencing was done on a sample of PBMCs. The V gene is TRBV6-4, the J gene TRBJ2-7; D is perhaps TRBD1 (6 bases). Here the CDR3 DNA reads TGTGCCAGCAGTGAGGGGGCGAGCTCCTACGAGCAGTACTTC. This sequence encodes CASSEGASSYEQYF.